Listed below are T cell receptor beta chains from one sample, sequenced in a study of siplizumab effects on memory and regulatory T cells. Assay used: immunoSEQ multiplex PCR; TCRdb lists only in-frame clones, some missing. The data show 85,000 to 120,000 clones, with about 90% seen just once and around 1.1% held by the top ten. What was sequenced was CD4+ T cells sorted from blood. The origin of the receptors is a human donor in good health. The CDR3 runs from the conserved cysteine through the conserved F or W. The D gene is left open where the match is weak. A row's size may be missing; if present it is once, few, many or a size class.

D: NA; V: TRBV11-3; length: 15; size: NA; J: TRBJ2-5; CDR3: CASSRGFGTKETQYF; DNA: TGTGCCAGCAGCCGAGGGTTCGGAACCAAAGAGACCCAGTACTTC
D: NA; V: TRBV5-1; length: 15; size: NA; J: TRBJ2-7; CDR3: CASSRTIGFPYEQYF; DNA: TGCGCCAGCAGCCGAACTATAGGGTTCCCCTACGAGCAGTACTTC
D: NA; V: TRBV11-3; length: 14; size: NA; J: TRBJ2-7; CDR3: CASSPASVGYEQYF; DNA: TGTGCCAGCTCCCCCGCCAGCGTCGGCTACGAGCAGTACTTC
D: NA; V: TRBV25-1; length: 15; size: few; J: TRBJ1-1; CDR3: CASSDIGIEGTEAFF; DNA: TGTGCCAGCAGTGATATTGGGATCGAGGGGACTGAAGCTTTCTTT
D: TRBD2; V: TRBV28; length: 17; size: NA; J: TRBJ2-2; CDR3: CACLPAGGRVRTGELFF; DNA: TGTGCCTGTCTCCCAGCGGGGGGGCGAGTTAGAACCGGGGAGCTGTTTTTT
D: NA; V: TRBV11-2; length: 14; size: NA; J: TRBJ1-2; CDR3: CASSPSGATYGYTF; DNA: TGTGCCAGCAGCCCGAGTGGGGCCACCTATGGCTACACCTTC
D: NA; V: TRBV6-1; length: 17; size: NA; J: TRBJ1-4; CDR3: CASSEALAGGAREKLFF; DNA: TGTGCCAGCAGTGAGGCCCTCGCGGGGGGCGCGAGAGAAAAACTGTTTTTT
D: NA; V: TRBV4-1; length: 14; size: NA; J: TRBJ2-2; CDR3: CASSQDRVTGELFF; DNA: TGCGCCAGCAGCCAAGATAGGGTGACCGGGGAGCTGTTTTTT
D: TRBD1; V: TRBV30; length: 13; size: NA; J: TRBJ1-1; CDR3: CAWSQGANTEAFF; DNA: TGTGCCTGGAGCCAGGGGGCGAACACTGAAGCTTTCTTT
D: NA; V: TRBV6-5; length: 15; size: NA; J: TRBJ2-5; CDR3: CASSYSLIMRKTQYF; DNA: TGTGCCAGCAGTTACTCCCTTATAATGCGGAAGACCCAGTACTTC
D: NA; V: TRBV10-3; length: 14; size: NA; J: TRBJ1-4; CDR3: CAISARGINEKLFF; DNA: TGTGCCATCAGTGCACGGGGCATCAATGAAAAACTGTTTTTT
D: NA; V: TRBV19; length: 15; size: NA; J: TRBJ1-1; CDR3: CASSIRAGRGTEAFF; DNA: TGTGCCAGTAGTATAAGGGCAGGGAGAGGCACTGAAGCTTTCTTT
D: NA; V: TRBV27; length: 12; size: NA; J: TRBJ2-7; CDR3: CASSDPPNEQYF; DNA: TGTGCCAGCAGTGATCCACCAAACGAGCAGTACTTC
D: TRBD2; V: TRBV4-1; length: 17; size: NA; J: TRBJ2-3; CDR3: CASSQPRTSGRADTQYF; DNA: TGCGCCAGCAGCCAACCTCGGACTAGCGGGAGAGCAGATACGCAGTATTTT
D: NA; V: TRBV6-6; length: 13; size: NA; J: TRBJ1-2; CDR3: CASSMGDFGGYTF; DNA: TGTGCCAGCAGTATGGGGGATTTCGGCGGCTACACCTTC
D: NA; V: TRBV28; length: 12; size: NA; J: TRBJ1-2; CDR3: CASSQQSYGYTF; DNA: TGTGCCAGCAGCCAACAGAGCTATGGCTACACCTTC
D: TRBD1; V: TRBV30; length: 13; size: NA; J: TRBJ1-4; CDR3: CAWSQGVSEKLFF; DNA: TGTGCCTGGAGCCAGGGGGTTTCCGAAAAACTGTTTTTT
D: NA; V: TRBV6-6; length: 13; size: NA; J: TRBJ1-1; CDR3: CASSPTEVREAFF; DNA: TGTGCCAGCAGCCCCACCGAAGTGAGGGAAGCTTTCTTT
D: NA; V: TRBV6-4; length: 13; size: NA; J: TRBJ2-3; CDR3: CASSDQSTDTQYF; DNA: TGTGCCAGCAGTGACCAGAGCACAGATACGCAGTATTTT
D: NA; V: TRBV15; length: 13; size: NA; J: TRBJ1-1; CDR3: CATSRQGSTEAFF; DNA: TGTGCCACCAGCAGGCAGGGGTCCACTGAAGCTTTCTTT
D: TRBD2; V: TRBV10-1; length: 17; size: NA; J: TRBJ2-1; CDR3: CASSESPLAGRDDEQFF; DNA: TGCGCCAGCAGTGAGTCTCCCCTAGCGGGAAGGGACGATGAGCAGTTCTTC
D: NA; V: TRBV30; length: 13; size: NA; J: TRBJ1-5; CDR3: CAWSGAFNQPQHF; DNA: TGTGCCTGGAGTGGGGCCTTCAATCAGCCCCAGCATTTT
D: NA; V: TRBV7-9; length: 13; size: NA; J: TRBJ2-5; CDR3: CASSSEIQETQYF; DNA: TGTGCCAGCAGCTCGGAAATCCAAGAGACCCAGTACTTC
D: TRBD2; V: TRBV19; length: 13; size: NA; J: TRBJ2-2; CDR3: CASKREIGGELFF; DNA: TGTGCCAGTAAGCGGGAGATAGGCGGGGAGCTGTTTTTT
D: TRBD1; V: TRBV28; length: 13; size: NA; J: TRBJ1-2; CDR3: CASSLAGTGTYTF; DNA: TGTGCCAGCAGTCTTGCCGGGACAGGGACGTACACCTTC
D: NA; V: TRBV29-1; length: 13; size: NA; J: TRBJ2-3; CDR3: CSVTPGATDTQYF; DNA: TGCAGCGTTACGCCGGGGGCTACAGATACGCAGTATTTT
D: TRBD1; V: TRBV10-1; length: 13; size: NA; J: TRBJ1-1; CDR3: CASSEGGRAEAFF; DNA: TGCGCCAGCAGTGAAGGGGGCCGGGCTGAAGCTTTCTTT
D: NA; V: TRBV15; length: 14; size: NA; J: TRBJ1-2; CDR3: CATSRGVFGGGYTF; DNA: TGTGCCACCAGCAGAGGTGTTTTTGGGGGTGGCTACACCTTC
D: TRBD2; V: TRBV5-1; length: 15; size: NA; J: TRBJ2-7; CDR3: CASSEGASGPYEQYF; DNA: TGCGCCAGCAGCGAAGGGGCTAGCGGACCCTACGAGCAGTACTTC
D: TRBD2; V: TRBV4-1; length: 16; size: NA; J: TRBJ2-1; CDR3: CASSQTLAGGLNEQFF; DNA: TGCGCCAGCAGCCAGACTCTAGCGGGAGGCCTCAATGAGCAGTTCTTC
D: NA; V: TRBV14; length: 15; size: once; J: TRBJ2-2; CDR3: CASSPFRTRPGELFF; DNA: TGTGCCAGCAGCCCCTTTCGAACTAGGCCCGGGGAGCTGTTTTTT
D: NA; V: TRBV2; length: 13; size: once; J: TRBJ1-5; CDR3: CASRRSSNQPQHF; DNA: TGTGCCAGCCGACGGAGTTCAAATCAGCCCCAGCATTTT
D: TRBD1; V: TRBV5-1; length: 15; size: NA; J: TRBJ2-7; CDR3: CASSPRGGDSYEQYF; DNA: TGCGCCAGCAGCCCTAGAGGGGGCGACTCCTACGAGCAGTACTTC
D: TRBD1; V: TRBV27; length: 17; size: NA; J: TRBJ1-5; CDR3: CASSSGQASYSNQPQHF; DNA: TGTGCCAGCAGTTCCGGACAGGCCTCGTATAGCAATCAGCCCCAGCATTTT